This T cell receptor (beta chain) came from a study of shared clonotypes between healthy human individuals. The naive CD8 fraction comprised CD45RO-negative cells positively selected for CCR7 and excluded terminally differentiated effector memory CD45RA+ cells. TCRdb's table, derived via immunoSEQ multiplex PCR, lists solely in-frame clones and lacks some. This table has about 680,000 clones, about 92% appearing once. CDR1 and CDR2 from the germline V gene are MNHEY and SMNVEV (reference sequence). CDR3 length: 16 amino acids. V was trimmed by 4 bases and J by 2 bases, leaving 17 bases between them. The receptor was isolated from a man between 25 and 39 years old in good health. Sequencing used naive CD8+ T cells sorted from blood. V usage is TRBV27 and J usage is TRBJ1-1; D is undetermined. This CDR3 reads CASSSRHAGENTEAFF. As DNA, the CDR3 is TGTGCCAGCAGTTCCCGACACGCTGGAGAAAACACTGAAGCTTTCTTT.